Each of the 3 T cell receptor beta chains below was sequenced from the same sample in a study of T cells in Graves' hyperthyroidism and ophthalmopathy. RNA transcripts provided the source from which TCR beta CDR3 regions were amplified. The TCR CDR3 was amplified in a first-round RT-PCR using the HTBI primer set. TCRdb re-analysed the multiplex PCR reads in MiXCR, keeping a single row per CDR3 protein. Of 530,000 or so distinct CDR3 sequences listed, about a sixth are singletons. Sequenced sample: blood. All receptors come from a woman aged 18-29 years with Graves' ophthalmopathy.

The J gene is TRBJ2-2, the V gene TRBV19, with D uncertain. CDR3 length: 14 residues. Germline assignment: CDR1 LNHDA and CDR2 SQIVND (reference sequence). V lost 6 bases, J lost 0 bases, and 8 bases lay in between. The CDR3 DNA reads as TGTGCCAGTAGATGGCCTGCGAACACCGGGGAGCTGTTTTTT. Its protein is CASRWPANTGELFF.

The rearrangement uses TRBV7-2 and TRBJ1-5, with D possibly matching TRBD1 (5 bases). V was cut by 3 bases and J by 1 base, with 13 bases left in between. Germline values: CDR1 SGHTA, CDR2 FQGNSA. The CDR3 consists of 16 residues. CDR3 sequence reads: CASSLAGPFSNQPQHF. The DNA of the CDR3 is TGTGCCAGCAGCTTGGCAGGGCCCTTCAGCAATCAGCCCCAGCATTTT.

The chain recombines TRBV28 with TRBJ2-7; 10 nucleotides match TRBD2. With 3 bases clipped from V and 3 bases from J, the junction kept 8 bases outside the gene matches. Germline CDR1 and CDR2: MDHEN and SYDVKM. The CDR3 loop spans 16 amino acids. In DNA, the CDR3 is TGTGCCAGCAGTTTTGAGGGACTAGCGCTATACTACGAGCAGTACTTC. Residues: CASSFEGLALYYEQYF.